This T cell receptor beta chain came from a study of blood T cells in healthy people across ages. RNA extraction gave at least 5.5 micrograms of total RNA per sample. This clonotype has just one count. V dropped 6 bases and J dropped 3; count of bases not matched to a gene: 11. The CDR3 runs 15 residues. Germline-derived CDR1 and CDR2 are DFQATT and SNEGSKA (reference sequence). A second PCR of 7 to 11 cycles used a sample-barcoded 5' primer and a J-beta primer mix. MiXCR, run by TCRdb on the 5' RACE reads, gives a single entry per CDR3 protein. Of roughly 1,800,000 distinct CDR3 sequences in the sample, roughly 50% were seen once.

The source of this sequence is a woman aged 35 to 49 in good health. The rearrangement links TRBV20-1 to TRBJ2-3; 8 positions agree with TRBD1. Sequenced material: blood. Here the CDR3 reads CSAALRQGSTDTQYF. The CDR3 DNA reads as TGCAGTGCCGCACTCCGACAGGGGAGTACAGATACGCAGTATTTT.